What follows is one T cell receptor beta chain and its context. The CDR3 is 16 residues long. Germline CDR1 and CDR2: SGHRS and YFSETQ. Losses at the gene ends were 0 bases for V and 6 bases for J; bases not matched to a gene: 8. Per the study methods: Estimated nucleated cell counts came from reference gene primer amplification. Here immunoSEQ multiplex PCR was the method, and the copy in TCRdb shows in-frame clones only, minus some. The D gene and trimming were derived from the DNA, and the V and J assignments and clone size from that table. This sample has a few hundred thousand clones, with around 92% found just once. Participant-given clinical history determined each cohort assignment. These data come from a study of blood T cell repertoires in COVID-19.

Sequencing was performed on PBMCs or T cells enriched from blood (not recorded which). The gene calls are TRBV5-1 and TRBJ1-2; 10 nucleotides agree with TRBD1. The receptor comes from a woman aged 45-59 years who had been exposed to COVID-19. The CDR3 nucleotides read TGCGCCAGCAGCTTGGCCCCCGGGACAGGGGCCAATGGCTACACCTTC. Its translation: CASSLAPGTGANGYTF.